This entry lists 14 T cell receptor beta chains sequenced from one sample in a study of immune evolution from preneoplasia to lung adenocarcinoma. The method was immunoSEQ multiplex PCR; TCRdb's version includes in-frame clones alone and lacks a portion of them. The data contain about 6,100 clones, roughly 79% of them singletons. The sequenced material came from FFPE minimally invasive lung adenocarcinoma tissue. These receptors all come from a person aged 50 to 70 with lung adenocarcinoma.

This chain links TRBV19 with TRBJ1-4; possible D gene TRBD1, 5 bases. The germline gives CDR1 LNHDA, CDR2 SQIVND (reference sequence). The V end was cut by 8 bases, the J end by 4 bases, with 14 bases between. The CDR3 loop spans 14 amino acids. The chain's CDR3 is CASGHRRDNEKLFF. DNA of the CDR3: TGTGCCAGTGGACATAGGCGGGATAATGAAAAACTGTTTTTT.

The CDR3 here is CASRGGASGANVLTF. In DNA form, the CDR3 reads TGTGCCAGCCGCGGCGGGGCCTCTGGGGCCAACGTCCTGACTTTC. The gene calls are TRBV2 and TRBJ2-6; maybe TRBD2 (6 bases). CDR3 length equals 15 residues. V shed 8 bases and J shed 0 bases, with 11 bases lying between them. From germline, CDR1 is SNHLY and CDR2 FYNNEI.

This clone was seen more than once but under ten times. This sequence joins TRBV19 and TRBJ1-5; TRBD1 might be the D (6 bases). The germline V gene has CDR1 LNHDA and CDR2 SQIVND (reference sequence). With 3 bases removed from V and 3 bases from J, the gap between germline ends came to 15 bases. The CDR3 sequence is 16 residues long. CDR3 coding DNA: TGTGCCAGTAGTATTCAGGGGACGGAGGCCAATCAGCCCCAGCATTTT. Its translation is CASSIQGTEANQPQHF.

This clone was counted a single time. The J gene is TRBJ1-6, the V gene TRBV5-1; D is undetermined. The germline gives CDR1 SGHRS, CDR2 YFSETQ. The CDR3 has 13 amino acids. With 0 bases removed from V and 14 bases from J, the gap between germline ends came to 12 bases. CDR3 nucleotide sequence: TGCGCCAGCAGCTTGGCTGACGCCCGGGCCCTCCACTTT. This codes for CASSLADARALHF.

This clone was observed a few times. This chain connects TRBV7-2 to TRBJ1-2; D may be TRBD1 (5 bases). The CDR3 runs 14 residues. The V end lost 2 bases, the J end lost 6 bases, and 13 bases lay between the germline ends. Germline assignment: CDR1 SGHTA and CDR2 FQGNSA. Written as DNA, the CDR3 is TGTGCCAGCAGCTTAACGCAGGGATGGGATGGCTACACCTTC. This sequence encodes CASSLTQGWDGYTF.

The gene calls are TRBV7-9 and TRBJ2-1; possibly TRBD2 for D (6 bases). V lost 0 bases and J 1 base, leaving 13 bases between the germline ends. Germline V gives CDR1 SEHNR, CDR2 FQNEAQ (reference sequence). There are 17 residues in the CDR3. The chain's CDR3 is CASSLAYASVSYNEQFF. The CDR3 DNA reads as TGTGCCAGCAGCTTAGCTTATGCTAGCGTTTCCTACAATGAGCAGTTCTTC.

V and J are TRBV6-5 and TRBJ1-4, with D maybe TRBD1 (5 bases). V was cut by 2 bases and J by 4 bases, with 11 bases left in between. The CDR3 is 15 amino acids. The germline V gene has CDR1 MNHEY and CDR2 SVGAGI. The CDR3, as DNA: TGTGCCAGCAGTTACACAACAGGAAATAATGAAAAACTGTTTTTT. Translation gives CASSYTTGNNEKLFF.

The chain joins TRBV5-1 to TRBJ2-5; tentative D call: TRBD1 (5 bases). The CDR3 covers 12 residues. V gave up 8 bases and J gave up 5 bases, with 13 bases separating them. Per the germline V gene, CDR1 is SGHRS and CDR2 is YFSETQ. CDR3 in DNA: TGCGCCAGTTTAGGGGTCGGGGAGACCCAGTACTTC. Translation: CASLGVGETQYF.

The V and J genes are TRBV4-3 and TRBJ1-5, with 7 bases that match TRBD1. The CDR3 covers 13 residues. Germline CDR1 is LGHNA and CDR2 is YSLEER. With V trimmed by 2 bases and J by 7 bases, 2 bases remained unmatched. The CDR3 is CASSQNRGQPQHF. The CDR3 DNA follows: TGCGCCAGCAGCCAAAACAGGGGACAGCCCCAGCATTTT.

This chain uses TRBV7-2 with TRBJ2-1; D uncertain. Germline V gene sequence: CDR1 SGHTA, CDR2 FQGNSA. The CDR3 runs to 14 residues. The V end lost 3 bases, the J end lost 5 bases, and 11 bases lay between the germline ends. The CDR3 loop is CASSLGGRNNEQFF. CDR3 bases: TGTGCCAGCAGCTTGGGCGGTAGAAACAATGAGCAGTTCTTC. The full variable domain, rest sourced from reference TRBV7-2 and TRBJ2-1, is GAGVSQSPSNKVTEKGKDVELRCDPISGHTALYWYRQSLGQGLEFLIYFQGNSAPDKSGLPSDRFSAERTGGSVSTLTIQRTQQEDSAVYLCASSLGGRNNEQFFGPGTRLTVL.

The chain uses TRBV29-1 and TRBJ1-5; tentative D call: TRBD1 (6 bases). This CDR3 is built from 12 residues. Trimming took off 6 bases at V and 6 bases at J, with 12 bases between the two ends. Germline CDR1 SQVTM, CDR2 ANQGSEA. CDR3 DNA sequence: TGCAGCGTCCACGAGGGGGGTCAGCCCCAGCATTTT. Its translation: CSVHEGGQPQHF.

V gene TRBV5-4 combines with J gene TRBJ2-5, with D maybe TRBD1 (6 bases). The CDR3 loop spans 15 amino acids. Trimming shortened V by 5 bases and J by 1 base, and 15 bases separated the two germline ends. Germline lookup yields CDR1 SGHNT and CDR2 YYREEE (reference sequence). CDR3 nucleotides: TGTGCCAGCAGGCCTCAGGGGACCCCCCAAGAGACCCAGTACTTC. This encodes CASRPQGTPQETQYF.

The chain recombines TRBV15 with TRBJ2-5, with D unresolved. The germline CDR1 and CDR2 sequences are LNHNV and YYDKDF (reference sequence). V was clipped by 0 bases and J by 5 bases, with 4 bases between them. The CDR3 runs 12 residues. The CDR3 region has the DNA TGTGCCACCAGCAGAGATATGGAGACCCAGTACTTC. Translation: CATSRDMETQYF. Full variable domain (rest looked up from reference TRBV15 and TRBJ2-5): DAMVIQNPRYQVTQFGKPVTLSCSQTLNHNVMYWYQQKSSQAPKLLFHYYDKDFNNEADTPDNFQSRRPNTSFCFLDIRSPGLGDTAMYLCATSRDMETQYFGPGTRLLVL.

The gene calls are TRBV27 and TRBJ1-5, with D unresolved. CDR1 and CDR2 (germline): MNHEY, SMNVEV (reference sequence). This CDR3 has 13 amino acids. V dropped 3 bases and J dropped 9 bases, with 12 bases sitting between them. CDR3 amino acids: CASSFDGLRPQHF. CDR3 sequence (DNA): TGTGCCAGCAGTTTCGACGGCCTCAGGCCCCAGCATTTT.